This note documents a single T cell receptor (beta chain) sequence. The antigen remains unidentified. Deep level was the assay's run setting. An even split of each subset's genomic DNA across several immunoSEQ plates was performed. Method: immunoSEQ multiplex PCR; TCRdb's copy keeps in-frame clones and lacks some. The sample holds under 2,500,000 clones; more than 90% are singletons and the top ten take 0.1% to 0.15%. These data come from a study of shared clonotypes between healthy human individuals. Whole-study findings and limits: Larger estimated richness was generally recorded for naive subsets relative to memory subsets.

Trimming shortened V by 6 bases and J by 1 base, and 10 bases separated the two germline ends. The germline CDR1 and CDR2 sequences are MNHEY and SVGAGI. CDR3 length: 14 amino acids. Sequencing was carried out using naive CD4+ T cells sorted from blood. Sample subset: CD45RA+ positively selected. The rearrangement links TRBV6-5 to TRBJ1-3; D not certain. This sequence was found in a young man in good health. CDR3 in amino acids: CASRVGLSGNTIYF. The DNA of the CDR3 is TGTGCCAGCAGGGTGGGATTGTCTGGAAACACCATATATTTT.